These 13 T cell receptor beta chains came from one sample sequenced in a study of identical twins (TCRdb year 2016). Libraries came from 5' RACE. Sequencing took place on an Illumina HiSeq 2000. Through fastp at Q25 and MiXCR, TCRdb rebuilt clones from the public reads, retaining in-frame beta chains. Entries that share a CDR3 protein sequence are merged under the most common genes and DNA. For this sample there are 400,000 to 600,000 distinct CDR3 sequences; around 22% appear just once. The leading ten clones occupy 0.48% of the sample. This sample also appeared in a second study, on yellow fever vaccine responses in identical twins.

The sequencing sample was made of CD4+ T cells sorted from blood. Receptors originate from a woman aged 18 to 35 in good health.

The chain joins TRBV11-1 to TRBJ2-4; D may correspond to TRBD1 or TRBD2 (5 bases each). Trimming pared 3 bases from V and 0 bases from J, leaving 12 bases between. Germline lookup yields CDR1 SGHAT and CDR2 FQDESV (reference sequence). The CDR3 totals 16 residues. The CDR3 sequence is CASSLGPGLAKNIQYF. CDR3 in DNA: TGTGCCAGCAGCTTGGGACCCGGTCTAGCCAAAAACATTCAGTACTTC.

The chain uses TRBV11-3 and TRBJ2-1; 11 nucleotides line up with TRBD2. CDR1 is SGHNT, CDR2 YENEEA, per germline. CDR3 size: 17 residues. V dropped 0 bases and J dropped 9; count of bases not matched to a gene: 10. The CDR3 region has the DNA TGTGCCAGCAGCTTAGATCGTAGGCTAGCGGGAGGAGGTGAGCAGTTCTTC. Its translation is CASSLDRRLAGGGEQFF.

In its sample, this clonotype was seen a few times. CDR3 bases: TGCGCCAGCAGTCCCATTATTCCGAACACCGGGGAGCTGTTTTTT. Its translation: CASSPIIPNTGELFF. This rearrangement joins TRBV5-1 to TRBJ2-2; D not certain. V was clipped by 5 bases and J by 0 bases, with 11 bases between them. Germline CDR1 SGHRS, CDR2 YFSETQ. The length of the CDR3 is 15 residues.

This clonotype appeared a few times. CDR3 protein: CSARTPNNSPLHF. CDR3 nucleotides: TGCAGTGCAAGGACACCTAATAATTCACCCCTCCACTTT. The V and J genes are TRBV20-1 and TRBJ1-6, with D perhaps TRBD1 (5 bases). The V and J ends lost 6 bases and 5 bases respectively, with 11 bases between them. The CDR3 runs 13 residues. Germline CDR1 DFQATT, CDR2 SNEGSKA (reference sequence).

This chain uses TRBV20-1 with TRBJ2-3, with 10 nucleotides matching TRBD2. Germline values: CDR1 DFQATT, CDR2 SNEGSKA (reference sequence). This CDR3 is built from 13 residues. In nucleotides, the CDR3 is TGCAGGCTACTAGCGGGAAGCACAGATACGCAGTATTTT. Translating gives CRLLAGSTDTQYF.

The V and J genes are TRBV3-1 and TRBJ2-6, with 10 bases identical to TRBD1. The CDR3 consists of 18 residues. The V gene end was trimmed by 3 bases and the J gene end by 0 bases; junction bases not matched to a gene: 5. Germline values: CDR1 LGHDT, CDR2 YNNKEL (reference sequence). The CDR3 loop reads CASSQRGQGLSGANVLTF. For the CDR3, the DNA is TGTGCCAGCAGCCAGAGGGGACAGGGGCTCTCTGGGGCCAACGTCCTGACTTTC.

Only a few counts were recorded for this clonotype. The chain is built from TRBV29-1 and TRBJ2-3, with D possibly matching TRBD2 (6 bases). This CDR3 has 14 amino acids. Germline assignment: CDR1 SQVTM and CDR2 ANQGSEA. V shed 8 bases and J shed 5 bases, with 20 bases lying between them. The CDR3 DNA is TGCAGCCTTCGGGACTCGCGCTTCCGAGATACGCAGTATTTT. Translating gives CSLRDSRFRDTQYF.

This clonotype has just a few counts. In DNA, the CDR3 is TGCAGTGCTAGAGCAAGTGGGGGGGACTCTGGCACAGATACGCAGTATTTT. Translated, it gives CSARASGGDSGTDTQYF. V gene TRBV20-1 combines with J gene TRBJ2-3; 7 bases line up with TRBD2. The CDR3 totals 17 residues. Germline V lookup: CDR1 DFQATT, CDR2 SNEGSKA (reference sequence). V trimming: 1 base; J trimming: 1 base; junction bases outside the gene matches: 11.

The CDR3 coding sequence is TGCGCCAGCAGTGCGCCCGACAGGGCCACCTACGAGCAGTACTTC. Its translation: CASSAPDRATYEQYF. The chain recombines TRBV10-2 with TRBJ2-7, with 7 nucleotides matching TRBD1. Germline V gene sequence: CDR1 WSHSY, CDR2 SAAADI. This CDR3 is built from 15 residues. J gave up 2 bases and V 4 bases, and 8 bases lay outside the gene matches.

This clonotype was detected many times. This chain links TRBV6-5 with TRBJ2-7; TRBD1 might be the D (5 bases). CDR1 MNHEY and CDR2 SVGAGI come from the germline V gene. The CDR3 contains 12 residues. The V end was cut by 6 bases, the J end by 0 bases, with 6 bases between. The CDR3 DNA is TGTGCCAGCAGACAGGACTCCTACGAGCAGTACTTC. Translated: CASRQDSYEQYF.

The V gene is TRBV2, the J gene TRBJ2-1; the match to TRBD2 covers 15 bases. Trimming at V came to 7 bases and at J to 2 bases, leaving 9 bases not matched to a gene. The CDR3 contains 18 residues. The germline V gene encodes CDR1 SNHLY and CDR2 FYNNEI. In nucleotides, the CDR3 is TGTGCCAGCAATACAGGACTAGCGGGAGGGGGGCCCTACAATGAGCAGTTCTTC. Its translation is CASNTGLAGGGPYNEQFF.

The chain employs TRBV24-1 and TRBJ2-3; D not certain. Germline V lookup: CDR1 KGHDR, CDR2 SFDVKD. V dropped 9 bases and J dropped 1 base, with 13 bases sitting between them. The CDR3 loop spans 14 amino acids. The CDR3 reads CATGRKDRTDTQYF. DNA of the CDR3: TGTGCCACCGGTAGGAAGGATCGCACAGATACGCAGTATTTT.

The chain recombines TRBV12-5 with TRBJ2-5; D gene ambiguous. V lost 1 base and J lost 5, with 11 bases in between. Looked up from germline, CDR1 is LGHNT and CDR2 is FRNRAP. The CDR3 spans 14 residues. CDR3 loop: CASGLDGPGETQYF. CDR3 DNA sequence: TGTGCTAGTGGTTTGGACGGGCCCGGGGAGACCCAGTACTTC.